Following are 21 T cell receptor beta chains from one sample sequenced in a study of cytomegalovirus exposure and HLA in healthy donors. PCR employed 60 Vbeta and 13 Jbeta primers. Libraries were prepared by immunoSEQ multiplex PCR; TCRdb keeps only in-frame clonotypes and omits some of them. The clone table shows about 74,000 clones, with the ten largest holding around 7%. The sequencing input was PBMCs. Receptor source: a female donor in good health and CMV-seropositive.

The V gene is TRBV5-6, the J gene TRBJ1-2; tentatively, D is TRBD1 (5 bases). The CDR3 totals 14 residues. Trimming left V 3 bases short and J 4 bases short, with 13 bases between. Germline values: CDR1 SGHDT, CDR2 YYEEEE. The CDR3 here is CASSWGPGFYGYTF. The CDR3 DNA sequence: TGTGCCAGCAGCTGGGGTCCAGGGTTCTATGGCTACACCTTC.

The V and J genes are TRBV30 and TRBJ2-1; a possible D gene is TRBD1 (5 bases). This CDR3 is built from 13 residues. Between the trimmed V and J ends, which lost 4 bases and 4 bases, there was a span of 11 bases. The V gene's germline CDR1 is GTSNPN and CDR2 SVGIG (reference sequence). The CDR3: CAWTGMRYNEQFF. The CDR3 region has the DNA TGTGCCTGGACAGGGATGAGGTACAATGAGCAGTTCTTC.

The chain joins TRBV5-6 to TRBJ2-1, with 8 bases fitting TRBD1. CDR3 length: 15 amino acids. V lost 0 bases to trimming and J lost 5 bases; unmatched junction nucleotides: 4. CDR1 SGHDT and CDR2 YYEEEE come from the germline V gene. The CDR3 DNA reads TGTGCCAGCAGCTTGGAGGACAGGGTAGACAATGAGCAGTTCTTC. It translates to CASSLEDRVDNEQFF.

The chain is built from TRBV6-5 and TRBJ2-2; D not certain. The CDR3 contains 13 residues. Germline V gene sequence: CDR1 MNHEY, CDR2 SVGAGI. The germline V and J ends were trimmed by 9 bases and 4 bases, with 12 bases remaining between them. This CDR3 is CASFSFSTGELFF. In DNA form, the CDR3 reads TGTGCCAGTTTCTCGTTTTCCACCGGGGAGCTGTTTTTT.

The genes are TRBV5-1 and TRBJ2-5; a possible D gene is TRBD2 (6 bases). The J call may not be correct, given that the DNA end is closer to TRBJ2-7. Per the germline V gene, CDR1 is SGHRS and CDR2 is YFSETQ. CDR3 length equals 14 residues. The CDR3 sequence is CASSQGPGEGEQYF. Written as DNA, the CDR3 is TGCGCCAGCAGCCAGGGACCGGGGGAAGGCGAGCAGTACTTC.

Here the CDR3 reads CASSQQGFYEQYF. CDR3 coding DNA: TGTGCCAGCAGTCAACAGGGGTTCTACGAGCAGTACTTC. The genes are TRBV6-1 and TRBJ2-7, with TRBD1 matching 7 bases. The V segment lost 5 bases and the J segment 3 bases; nucleotides outside the gene matches: 4. Germline V gives CDR1 MNHNS, CDR2 SASEGT. This CDR3 comprises 13 residues.

The V and J genes are TRBV5-6 and TRBJ2-7; 7 bases are shared with TRBD1. V lost 4 bases and J lost 1; bases outside the gene matches: 5. Per the germline V gene, CDR1 is SGHDT and CDR2 is YYEEEE. This CDR3 has 14 amino acids. This CDR3 reads CASSRGQFSYEQYF. CDR3 nucleotides: TGTGCCAGCAGCCGGGGACAGTTTTCCTACGAGCAGTACTTC.

The chain has TRBV7-6 and TRBJ2-3; 9 bases line up with TRBD2. Trimming removed 2 bases from V and 4 bases from J; junction bases left unmatched: 13. Looked up from germline, CDR1 is SGHVS and CDR2 is FNYEAQ. The CDR3 loop spans 18 amino acids. The CDR3 DNA sequence: TGTGCCAGCAGCTTAAGGGGGGGACTAGCTGGGGTTTCAGATACGCAGTATTTT. Translation: CASSLRGGLAGVSDTQYF.

This rearrangement joins TRBV9 to TRBJ2-1, with 7 bases identical to TRBD2. The CDR3 extends over 15 amino acids. V trimming: 0 bases; J trimming: 4 bases; junction bases outside the gene matches: 4. The germline V gene encodes CDR1 SGDLS and CDR2 YYNGEE. CDR3 loop: CASSVGGRGYNEQFF. The CDR3 coding sequence is TGTGCCAGCAGCGTAGGTGGGAGGGGTTACAATGAGCAGTTCTTC.

The chain is built from TRBV10-1 and TRBJ1-1; D unresolved. V gave up 6 bases and J gave up 1 base, with 9 bases separating them. Germline V gene data show CDR1 as WNHNN and CDR2 as SYGVQD (reference sequence). CDR3 length: 13 residues. The CDR3 loop is CASSPNRNTEAFF. In DNA, the CDR3 is TGCGCCAGCAGCCCAAATAGGAACACTGAAGCTTTCTTT.

This chain uses TRBV10-3 with TRBJ2-1, with TRBD1 identical over 9 bases. The CDR3 has 15 residues. From germline, CDR1 is ENHRY and CDR2 SYGVKD. The junction had 10 bases not matched to a gene; V was cut back by 6 bases and J by 7 bases. CDR3 in DNA: TGTGCCATCAGGGATTCCGGGACAGGGTTGAATGAGCAGTTCTTC. It translates to CAIRDSGTGLNEQFF.

The rearrangement joins TRBV6-6 to TRBJ2-5; TRBD2 matches at 9 bases. The CDR3 spans 16 residues. With V trimmed by 2 bases and J by 1 base, 5 bases remained unmatched. Germline CDR1 and CDR2: MNHNY and SVGAGI (reference sequence). The CDR3 coding sequence is TGTGCCAGCAGTTACGTGACTAGCGGCAGCCAAGAGACCCAGTACTTC. Its translation: CASSYVTSGSQETQYF.

J is TRBJ2-1 and V is TRBV28; a weak D match, TRBD1 (6 bases). The germline CDR1 and CDR2 sequences are MDHEN and SYDVKM. Trimming stripped 10 bases from V and 6 bases from J, with 16 bases between. CDR3 length: 13 amino acids. The CDR3 spells CATGRDTVNEQFF. The DNA for the CDR3 is TGTGCCACCGGCCGGGACACCGTCAATGAGCAGTTCTTC.

CDR3 nucleotide sequence: TGTGCCAGCAGCTTCCTTGACCGCACGGAGACCTACGAGCAGTACTTC. It translates to CASSFLDRTETYEQYF. This chain links TRBV7-9 with TRBJ2-7; D gene uncertain. The CDR3 runs to 16 residues. Trimming removed 3 bases at V and 2 bases at J, with 17 bases between. Looked up from germline, CDR1 is SEHNR and CDR2 is FQNEAQ (reference sequence).

This chain connects TRBV4-3 to TRBJ1-2, with D maybe TRBD1 (5 bases). Trimming pared 0 bases from V and 8 bases from J, leaving 7 bases between. Germline V gives CDR1 LGHNA, CDR2 YSLEER. CDR3 length: 12 residues. CDR3 sequence: CASSQDSGGYTF. The CDR3 nucleotides read TGCGCCAGCAGCCAAGACTCAGGGGGCTACACCTTC.

The V and J genes are TRBV10-2 and TRBJ2-3; a possible D gene is TRBD2 (6 bases). The germline V gene has CDR1 WSHSY and CDR2 SAAADI. This CDR3 contains 14 residues. V gave up 7 bases and J gave up 2 bases, with 13 bases separating them. CDR3 nucleotides: TGCGCCAGCACCGAACGGACTAACACAGATACGCAGTATTTT. Translation: CASTERTNTDTQYF.

This rearrangement joins TRBV27 to TRBJ1-2, with D possibly matching TRBD1 (6 bases). Germline CDR1 MNHEY, CDR2 SMNVEV (reference sequence). V was cut by 11 bases and J by 5 bases, with 21 bases left in between. This CDR3 comprises 14 residues. CDR3 protein: CAAGVSQGSYGYTF. CDR3 DNA: TGTGCCGCGGGGGTCAGTCAGGGGTCATATGGCTACACCTTC.

The chain carries TRBV6-4 and TRBJ2-3; tentatively, D is TRBD1 (5 bases). The CDR3 loop spans 14 amino acids. Trimming shortened V by 2 bases and J by 2 bases, and 8 bases separated the two germline ends. Germline V gives CDR1 MRHNA, CDR2 SNTAGT. CDR3 protein: CASSDGADTDTQYF. The DNA of the CDR3 is TGTGCCAGCAGTGACGGGGCGGACACAGATACGCAGTATTTT.

The rearrangement uses TRBV2 and TRBJ2-1, with a tentative D call TRBD2 (6 bases). Germline values: CDR1 SNHLY, CDR2 FYNNEI. V lost 3 bases and J 3 bases, leaving 15 bases between the germline ends. The length of the CDR3 is 16 residues. CDR3 bases: TGTGCCAGCAGTGATGCTGGGGCGGAGGGCTACAATGAGCAGTTCTTC. It translates to CASSDAGAEGYNEQFF.

The V gene is TRBV19, the J gene TRBJ1-5; 8 positions match TRBD1. Per germline, CDR1 LNHDA and CDR2 SQIVND (reference sequence). The V and J ends lost 10 bases and 3 bases, in that order; junction bases with no gene match: 8. This CDR3 region has 14 residues. CDR3 region: CATTPGGFNQPQHF. CDR3 nucleotides: TGTGCCACCACCCCAGGGGGCTTCAATCAGCCCCAGCATTTT. Supplemented by reference TRBV19 and TRBJ1-5, the full variable domain reads DGGITQSPKYLFRKEGQNVTLSCEQNLNHDAMYWYRQDPGQGLRLIYYSQIVNDFQKGDIAEGYSVSREKKESFPLTVTSAQKNPTAFYLCATTPGGFNQPQHFGDGTRLSIL.

The J gene is TRBJ2-3, the V gene TRBV10-2, with 7 bases that match TRBD2. Trimming removed 8 bases from V and 0 bases from J; junction bases left unmatched: 5. The germline V gene has CDR1 WSHSY and CDR2 SAAADI. The CDR3 sequence is 14 residues long. The CDR3 bases are TGCGCCAGCTCCCCTAGCGGTAGCACAGATACGCAGTATTTT. It is translated as CASSPSGSTDTQYF.